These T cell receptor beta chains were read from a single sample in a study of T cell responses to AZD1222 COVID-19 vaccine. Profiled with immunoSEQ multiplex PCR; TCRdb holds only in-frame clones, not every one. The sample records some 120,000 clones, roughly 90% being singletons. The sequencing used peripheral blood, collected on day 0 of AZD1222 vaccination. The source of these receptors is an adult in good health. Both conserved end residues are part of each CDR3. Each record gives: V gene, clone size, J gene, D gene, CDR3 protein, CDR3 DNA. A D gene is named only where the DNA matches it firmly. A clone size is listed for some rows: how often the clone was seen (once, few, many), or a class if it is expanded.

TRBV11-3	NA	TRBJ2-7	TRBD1	CASSQSRQGNEQYF	TGTGCCAGCAGCCAGTCTCGACAGGGGAACGAGCAGTACTTC
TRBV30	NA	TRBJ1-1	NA	CAWMPGTYEAFF	TGTGCCTGGATGCCCGGGACATATGAAGCTTTCTTT
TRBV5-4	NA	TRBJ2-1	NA	CASSPDSASYNEQFF	TGTGCCAGCAGCCCCGACAGCGCGTCCTACAATGAGCAGTTCTTC
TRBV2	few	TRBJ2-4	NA	CASKWGLAKNIQYF	TGTGCCAGCAAGTGGGGTCTAGCCAAAAACATTCAGTACTTC
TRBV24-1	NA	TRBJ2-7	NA	CATSDGTGLEQYF	TGTGCCACCAGTGATGGGACTGGCCTCGAGCAGTACTTC
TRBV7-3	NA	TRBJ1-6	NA	CASSFGGAYNSPLHF	TGTGCCAGCAGCTTTGGAGGAGCATATAATTCACCCCTCCACTTT
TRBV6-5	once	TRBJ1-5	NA	CASSYSRNQPQHF	TGTGCCAGCAGTTACTCGCGGAATCAGCCCCAGCATTTT
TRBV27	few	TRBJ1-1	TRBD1	CASSFRGQINTEAFF	TGTGCCAGCAGTTTTAGGGGGCAGATAAACACTGAAGCTTTCTTT
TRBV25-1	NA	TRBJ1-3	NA	CASSGVSGNTIYF	TGTGCCAGCAGTGGAGTCTCTGGAAACACCATATATTTT
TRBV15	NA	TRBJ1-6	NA	CATSRVGGRVNSPLHF	TGTGCCACCAGCAGAGTCGGTGGCAGGGTAAATTCACCCCTCCACTTT
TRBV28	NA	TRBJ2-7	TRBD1	CASSLTDRDEQYF	TGTGCCAGCAGTTTGACGGACAGGGACGAGCAGTACTTC
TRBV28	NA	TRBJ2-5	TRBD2	CASSLSGTSQETQYF	TGTGCCAGCAGTTTATCCGGGACTAGCCAAGAGACCCAGTACTTC
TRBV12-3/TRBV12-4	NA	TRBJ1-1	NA	CASSLARDSQAFF	TGTGCCAGCAGTTTGGCCAGGGATTCTCAAGCTTTCTTT
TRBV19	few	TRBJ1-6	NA	CASSPGTGNSPLHF	TGTGCCAGTAGCCCCGGGACTGGAAATTCACCCCTCCACTTT
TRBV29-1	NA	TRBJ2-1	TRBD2	CSVDGLAGSNEQFF	TGCAGCGTGGACGGACTAGCGGGGAGTAATGAGCAGTTCTTC
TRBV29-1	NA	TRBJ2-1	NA	CSARTGEQFF	TGCAGCGCCAGGACCGGTGAGCAGTTCTTC
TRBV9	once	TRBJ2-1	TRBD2	CASPGAAGATNEQFF	TGTGCCAGCCCCGGTGCAGCGGGAGCCACCAATGAGCAGTTCTTC
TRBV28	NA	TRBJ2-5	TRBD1	CASSDRGRGETQYF	TGTGCCAGCAGCGACAGGGGGCGGGGAGAGACCCAGTACTTC
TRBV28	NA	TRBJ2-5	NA	CASSLQSGVGETQYF	TGTGCCAGCAGTCTCCAGTCTGGGGTGGGTGAGACCCAGTACTTC
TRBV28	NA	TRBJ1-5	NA	CASRGPSNQPQHF	TGTGCCAGCAGGGGACCAAGCAATCAGCCCCAGCATTTT
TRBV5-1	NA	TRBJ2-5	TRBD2	CASSLGTSGERGYQETQYF	TGCGCCAGCAGCTTGGGGACTAGCGGGGAACGCGGGTACCAAGAGACCCAGTACTTC
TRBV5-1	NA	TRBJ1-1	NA	CASSFEGLNTEAFF	TGCGCCAGCAGCTTCGAAGGATTGAACACTGAAGCTTTCTTT
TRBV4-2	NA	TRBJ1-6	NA	CASSPEGGINSPLHF	TGTGCCAGCAGCCCGGAGGGAGGGATTAATTCACCCCTCCACTTT
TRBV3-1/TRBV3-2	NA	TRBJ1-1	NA	CASSLTFGVSGTEAFF	TGTGCCAGCAGCCTAACATTCGGGGTATCGGGCACTGAAGCTTTCTTT
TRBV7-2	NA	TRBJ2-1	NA	CASSLWQGSYNEQFF	TGTGCCAGCAGCTTGTGGCAGGGCTCCTACAATGAGCAGTTCTTC
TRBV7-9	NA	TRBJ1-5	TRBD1	CASSLMGDRGQPQHF	TGTGCCAGCAGCTTAATGGGGGACAGGGGGCAGCCCCAGCATTTT
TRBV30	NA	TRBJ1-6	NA	CAWSSAGFYNSPLHF	TGTGCCTGGAGTTCGGCAGGTTTCTATAATTCACCCCTCCACTTT
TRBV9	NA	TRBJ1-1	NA	CASSGGGGLYSEAFF	TGTGCCAGCAGCGGAGGTGGGGGGCTTTATTCTGAAGCTTTCTTT
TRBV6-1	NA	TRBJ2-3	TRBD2	CASSERGSGRSDTQYF	TGTGCCAGCAGTGAACGTGGTAGCGGGAGGTCGGATACGCAGTATTTT
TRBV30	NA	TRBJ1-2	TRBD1	CAWSVYQGVGGYTF	TGTGCCTGGAGTGTTTACCAGGGGGTTGGGGGCTACACCTTC